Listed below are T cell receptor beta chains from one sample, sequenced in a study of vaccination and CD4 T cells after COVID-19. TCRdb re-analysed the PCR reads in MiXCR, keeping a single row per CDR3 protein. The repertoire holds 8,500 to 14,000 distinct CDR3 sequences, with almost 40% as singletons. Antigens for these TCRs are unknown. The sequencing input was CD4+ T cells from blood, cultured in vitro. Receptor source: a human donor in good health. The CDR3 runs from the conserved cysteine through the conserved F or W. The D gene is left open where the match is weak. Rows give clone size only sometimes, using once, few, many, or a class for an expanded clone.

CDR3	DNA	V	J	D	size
CASSMGTGTTNYGYTF	TGTGCCAGTAGTATGGGGACAGGGACGACCAACTATGGCTACACCTTC	TRBV19	TRBJ1-2	TRBD1	NA
CAISESWEGNTEAFF	TGTGCCATCAGTGAGTCGTGGGAGGGAAACACTGAAGCTTTCTTT	TRBV10-3	TRBJ1-1	NA	NA
CASSPPGQSSGNTIYF	TGCGCCAGCAGCCCCCCGGGACAGAGCTCTGGAAACACCATATATTTT	TRBV4-1	TRBJ1-3	TRBD1	NA
CSARDFRVNSYEQYF	TGCAGTGCTAGAGATTTTCGGGTTAACTCCTACGAGCAGTACTTC	TRBV20-1	TRBJ2-7	NA	NA
CSARIKQGAHSEQFF	TGCAGTGCTAGAATCAAGCAGGGGGCGCATAGTGAGCAGTTCTTC	TRBV20-1	TRBJ2-1	TRBD1	few
CSAGSETQYF	TGCAGTGCTGGCAGTGAGACCCAGTACTTC	TRBV20-1	TRBJ2-5	NA	few
CSARVAGRQETQYF	TGCAGTGCTAGAGTTGCAGGAAGACAAGAGACCCAGTACTTC	TRBV20-1	TRBJ2-5	NA	NA
CASSQDGGPYGYTF	TGTGCCAGCAGTCAAGATGGGGGACCCTATGGCTACACCTTC	TRBV4-2	TRBJ1-2	NA	few
CASSYPDGSSYEQYF	TGTGCCAGCAGTTACCCGGACGGTAGTTCCTACGAGCAGTACTTC	TRBV6-2/TRBV6-3	TRBJ2-7	NA	NA
CASSLRLTGGPGEQYF	TGTGCCAGCAGCTTAAGGTTAACGGGAGGGCCGGGGGAGCAGTACTTC	TRBV7-9	TRBJ2-7	TRBD2	few
CASRGLAGVGSKTQPQHF	TGTGCCAGCAGGGGTTTGGCTGGGGTCGGATCTAAAACCCAGCCCCAGCATTTT	TRBV6-1	TRBJ1-5	NA	few
CASRLHSGRERWQYF	TGTGCCAGCAGACTTCACTCGGGGCGGGAGCGATGGCAGTATTTT	TRBV12-3/TRBV12-4	TRBJ2-3	TRBD2	NA
CASRPGQGHYQPQHF	TGTGCCAGCAGACCCGGACAGGGACACTATCAGCCCCAGCATTTT	TRBV7-2	TRBJ1-5	TRBD1	medium-sized
CASSQDSSNQPQHF	TGTGCCAGCAGCCAGGACAGTAGCAATCAGCCCCAGCATTTT	TRBV7-2	TRBJ1-5	NA	NA
CASSLMTANSPLHF	TGTGCCAGCAGCCTCATGACAGCTAATTCACCCCTCCACTTT	TRBV12-3/TRBV12-4	TRBJ1-6	NA	NA
CAISEGGGDTEAFF	TGTGCCATCAGTGAGGGGGGGGGGGACACTGAAGCTTTCTTT	TRBV10-3	TRBJ1-1	NA	NA
CASSYSLAGYNEQFF	TGTGCCAGCAGTTACTCACTAGCGGGCTACAATGAGCAGTTCTTC	TRBV6-2/TRBV6-3	TRBJ2-1	TRBD2	NA
CSARDGTGGTSPLHF	TGCAGTGCTAGAGATGGGACAGGGGGCACCTCACCCCTCCACTTT	TRBV20-1	TRBJ1-6	TRBD1	NA
CSARGLAGIETQYF	TGCAGTGCTAGGGGACTAGCGGGAATAGAGACCCAGTACTTC	TRBV20-1	TRBJ2-5	TRBD2	NA
CASSYGTGGYEQYF	TGTGCCAGCAGTTACGGGACAGGGGGCTACGAGCAGTACTTC	TRBV6-2/TRBV6-3	TRBJ2-7	TRBD1	NA
CASSVVGNGELFF	TGTGCCAGCAGCGTAGTGGGCAACGGGGAGCTGTTTTTT	TRBV9	TRBJ2-2	NA	once
CASSTAGGRQPQHF	TGTGCCAGCAGCACCGCCGGGGGGCGGCAGCCCCAGCATTTT	TRBV7-2	TRBJ1-5	NA	few
CSAPTGRVSTDTQYF	TGCAGTGCCCCGACGGGGCGTGTGAGCACAGATACGCAGTATTTT	TRBV20-1	TRBJ2-3	NA	NA
CASSMKSSSLSYEQYF	TGTGCCAGTAGTATGAAGTCTTCCAGCCTCTCCTACGAGCAGTACTTC	TRBV19	TRBJ2-7	NA	few
CASSLGLGIGYEQYF	TGTGCCAGCAGCTTAGGACTCGGTATCGGCTACGAGCAGTACTTC	TRBV7-8	TRBJ2-7	NA	NA
CSARVLGTEQYF	TGCAGTGCTAGAGTCCTAGGTACCGAGCAGTACTTC	TRBV20-1	TRBJ2-7	NA	NA